Given below is one T cell receptor beta chain in context. The identical CDR3 is also encoded by other nucleotide sequences in the sample. The data were taken from a study of blood T cell repertoires in COVID-19. V shed 6 bases and J shed 5 bases, with 7 bases lying between them. Per the germline V gene, CDR1 is LGHDT and CDR2 is YNNKEL (reference sequence). The CDR3 extends over 11 amino acids. TCRdb's table, derived via immunoSEQ multiplex PCR, lists solely in-frame clones and lacks some. The sample carries roughly 17,000 clones, under 90% recorded once. The sample was peripheral blood. The receptor's source is a human donor with active COVID-19. The donor label of this sample is uncertain. This chain joins TRBV3-1 (or the pseudogene TRBV3-2) and TRBJ1-1, with D possibly being TRBD1 (5 bases). The CDR3 protein is CASRGGTEAFF. DNA for the CDR3: TGTGCCAGCAGGGGGGGGACTGAAGCTTTCTTT.